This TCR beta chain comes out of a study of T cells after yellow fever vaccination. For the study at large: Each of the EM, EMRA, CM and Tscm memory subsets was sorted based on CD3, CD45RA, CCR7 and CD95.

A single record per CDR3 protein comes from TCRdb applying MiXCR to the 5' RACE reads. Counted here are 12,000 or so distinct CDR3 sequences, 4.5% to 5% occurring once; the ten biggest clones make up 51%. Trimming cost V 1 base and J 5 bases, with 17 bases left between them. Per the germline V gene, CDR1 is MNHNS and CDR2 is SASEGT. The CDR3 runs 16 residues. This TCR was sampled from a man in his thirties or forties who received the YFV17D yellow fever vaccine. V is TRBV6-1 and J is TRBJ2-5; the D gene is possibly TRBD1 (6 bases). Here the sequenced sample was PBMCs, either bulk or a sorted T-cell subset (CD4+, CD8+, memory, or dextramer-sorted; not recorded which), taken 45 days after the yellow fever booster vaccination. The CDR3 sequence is CASSEEYSGAEETQYF. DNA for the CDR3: TGTGCCAGCAGTGAAGAATATTCAGGGGCCGAGGAGACCCAGTACTTC.